This TCR beta chain was sequenced in a study of OX40 agonist ivuxolimab in advanced cancers. Study as a whole: Roughly two fifths of patients had received prior checkpoint inhibitor therapy.

Of note for this clone: Its target is not known.

The protocol was immunoSEQ multiplex PCR, while the TCRdb copy is restricted to in-frame clones and leaves out a portion. This table has tens of thousands of clones, 88% appearing once. Study observations and caveats: The authors did not determine the antigen specificity of the expanded peripheral T cells. Some nonresponders additionally presented with little normalized T-cell clonal expansion.

V gave up 5 bases and J gave up 3 bases; unmatched junction bases: 8. Germline V lookup: CDR1 SGHTA, CDR2 FQGTGA. The CDR3 is made up of 15 amino acids. The clonotype comes from an adult with an advanced solid tumor such as melanoma, head and neck, liver or kidney cancer. The source was CD4+ or CD8+ T cells sorted from blood, collected in a trial of the OX40 agonist ivuxolimab. The chain couples TRBV7-3 to TRBJ1-2; 8 positions match TRBD1. The CDR3 reads CASSPNGQGHYGYTF. DNA for the CDR3: TGTGCCAGCAGCCCTAACGGACAGGGACACTATGGCTACACCTTC.